Listed here is a single T cell receptor (beta chain). The clone's antigen remains unknown. The sample holds no much larger clone one base away, and base qualities are not on file. Libraries came from the immunoSEQ multiplex PCR assay. TCRdb took this table from immuneACCESS and kept in-frame rearrangements with V and J called. Such tables lack part of the clones; where checked against another copy, unresolved V genes explain under half of the gap, and the rest is unexplained. The sample table records approximately 51,000 clones; 75% to 90% of these occur just once. The ten largest clonotypes hold 10% of the sample. These data belong to a study of control samples from healthy donors and cancer patients (dated by TCRdb to between 2020 and 2021). Looking up the germline V gene yields CDR1 SGHAT and CDR2 FQNNGV. The CDR3 starts with the cysteine, ends with the phenylalanine, and has 14 residues. CDR3 DNA only is kept here, 42 bases in frame from base 1. Ends trimmed: V by 4 bases, J by 4 bases; bases unmatched to a gene: 5.

This sequence was found in a man aged 70-80 years in good health. This receptor chain uses TRBV11-2 and TRBJ1-2, with TRBD1 matching 8 junction bases. The material sequenced was blood. Read as DNA, the sequence is TGTGCCAGCAGCTCCCGGACAGGGAGCTATGGCTACACCTTC. It codes for CASSSRTGSYGYTF.